This TCR beta chain is from a study of cytomegalovirus exposure and HLA in healthy donors (dated by TCRdb to about 2017). Background on the whole study: An earlier analysis of roughly 610 of the donors reported 276 Gb of sequence data and 95 million to 120 million unique TCR beta sequences obtained from about 180 million T cells. Around 330 gigabases of sequencing data and roughly 80 million unique TCR sequences made up an early release that covered approximately 650 HLA-typed donors. The genetic ancestry cluster associated with self-reported Caucasian donors included about 84% of the 398 genotyped donors. The study aimed to test whether cataloging public T cell receptors could reveal signatures of past pathogen exposure. The study profiled the T cell repertoires of approximately 700 subjects by immunosequencing and related them to cytomegalovirus serostatus. Besides the first cohort of around 700 subjects, a separate validation cohort made up of 120 different subjects was used. To predict cytomegalovirus infection status, the study combined high-throughput TCR immunosequencing, statistical association of individual TCRs with disease status, and machine learning. A later analysis re-examined previously published TCR beta repertoires from more than 600 donors and added high-resolution HLA genotyping to investigate patterns of TCR occurrence. The later analysis used no new phenotypic data to find candidate immune exposures, relying instead on TCR beta sequences and their occurrence across donors. In an earlier analysis of over 550 of the donors, high-throughput TCR beta sequencing was used to judge whether each TCR beta V gene segment behaved as functional or pseudogenic. Donor age, sex, ethnicity and CMV serostatus were compiled alongside the repertoire data. A later genetic analysis used genome-wide SNP genotypes for about 60% of the roughly 700 donors, treating that subset as a discovery cohort. Every discovery cohort repertoire had been produced on one sequencing platform. HLA typing covered class I and class II loci at four-digit resolution. Typing coverage varied by locus: roughly 629-640 donors for A, B, C, DRB1 and DQB1; roughly 560 for DQA1; about 570 for DPA1; roughly 450 for DPB1. Several DR-DQ haplotypes were handled as single units for association and clustering, since linkage in the cohort was strong. Among over 350 genotyped donors of the cohort, an average of about 240,000 unique TCR beta nucleotide sequences were sequenced per donor, around 20% of them non-productive. What the study reported, not specific to this receptor: Because the 87-base-pair reads could not distinguish some IMGT-functional V segments, including TRBV6-2 and TRBV6-3, those segments were excluded. A further reported finding was that TCR beta sequences accurately predicted the HLA-A and HLA-B alleles for most subjects in the first cohort. According to a later analysis, TCR association rates differed among HLA loci, with DRB1 alleles showing the most associated TCRs and HLA-C alleles showing the fewest. In a later analysis, HLA-associated TCR beta chains showed more clonal expansion and lower generation probabilities than non-associated chains that were equally common. V-gene and J-gene trimming of TCR beta chains was associated with a missense DCLRE1C variant in a later genetic analysis, and the association was replicated in an independent cohort. According to a later analysis, most CMV-associated TCR beta chains appeared to be HLA-restricted, and the HLA associations seemed to be driven largely by CMV exposure. In the study, 150 to 200 TCR beta chains were listed as associated with cytomegalovirus. CMV serostatus was the only immune exposure information available for the cohort. A cluster of highly shared sequence variants was judged likely to be a technical artifact of the sequencing pipeline. According to a later analysis, parvovirus B19, influenza, CMV and Epstein-Barr virus appeared linked to several top co-occurrence clusters. An earlier analysis of approximately 570 of the donors showed that most TCR beta V segments appeared in productive rearrangements either about 87% or about 30% of the time, which broadly matched IMGT annotations. Strong co-occurrence of HLA alleles, especially DR and DQ, made assigning TCR associations to individual alleles difficult. The classifier was reported to diagnose cytomegalovirus status with high specificity and sensitivity in both the original cohort and the validation cohort. Specific HLA alleles were associated with about 17,000 TCR beta sequences at a false discovery rate of 0.05 in a later analysis. This cohort had only TCR beta chains sequenced, and the lack of alpha or paired-chain data limited which features could be detected. In vitro tests confirmed that a few of the cytomegalovirus-associated TCR beta chains recognize cytomegalovirus antigens. Compared with the roughly 720-donor mean, donors in an Asian-associated ancestry cluster had fewer N-insertions in productive TCRs, according to a later genetic analysis. Most TCR sequences were observed very rarely across donors, whereas some public TCRs were present in many individuals. HLA typing was unavailable for some donors at each locus, so association tests used only the typed subset. Linkage disequilibrium might explain the correlated functional status among segregating V segments, but an unknown experimental factor could not be ruled out. The authors suggested that the approach could potentially be extended to other disease states and immunological phenotypes. Seventeen rarely observed V segments, including chromosome 9 orphons, were excluded from the earlier analysis of some 590 of the donors because counts were too low. The presence/absence analyses assumed that sequencing depth was roughly uniform across donors, and that assumption may not be true.

Its CDR3 holds 15 amino acids, cysteine through phenylalanine. CDR3 DNA is the only sequence kept; it has 45 bases, read in frame from the first base. V loses 1 base at its end and J loses 6 bases; junction bases beyond the gene matches: 4. Per the germline V gene, LGHNA is the CDR1 and YNFKEQ is the CDR2. This clone was seen more than once but under ten times. This clone's antigen is unknown. The sample holds no much larger clone one base away, and base qualities are not on file. Library creation used the immunoSEQ multiplex PCR assay. For the multiplex PCR, a mixture combining 60 forward primers for TCR Vbeta segments and 13 reverse primers for TCR Jbeta segments was used. Amplification of the CDR3 region of rearranged TCR beta genes was performed with a multiplex PCR assay on genomic DNA. On the Illumina HiSeq System, the amplified TCR beta libraries were sequenced as 87-base-pair reads. Per the original workflow: Across the 700 or so repertoires, a later analysis counted 78 million or so unique TCR beta chains, roughly 11 million of which were shared by at least two donors. Raw reads were error-corrected and collapsed into unique sequences with a nearest-neighbor algorithm that merged closely related sequences to remove PCR and sequencing errors. V, D and J gene segments were assigned by aligning CDR3 sequences to IMGT reference sequences. Each retained sequence needed at least a six-nucleotide match to both a V gene segment and a J gene segment. Rearrangements were classified as productive when the CDR3 lacked stop codons and remained in frame with V and J, and all other rearrangements were classified as non-productive. Following IMGT convention, CDR3 was defined as the stretch from the second conserved V-encoded cysteine up to the conserved J-encoded phenylalanine. Sequences without an unambiguous match to a single V gene segment were excluded from the earlier analysis of 450 to 650 of the donors. In an earlier analysis of approximately 590 of the donors, V segments were called functional above 56.7% productive rearrangements and were called segregating when the between-donor standard deviation exceeded 5%. A statistical classification framework was built to diagnose cytomegalovirus status from the catalog of TCR beta chain sequences. In a later analysis, TCR nucleotide sequences were compared against IMGT/GENE-DB human TR gene sequences so that V and J genes could be assigned. The TCRdist pipeline was used in a later analysis to assign CDR3 sequences and most-parsimonious VDJ recombination scenarios. In a later analysis, each TCR beta chain was defined by its CDR3 amino acid sequence together with its V-gene family, and reads lacking a unique V-gene family were excluded. A later analysis removed over 500 highly shared, low-generation-probability nucleotide sequences to deal with suspected cross-contamination and a sequencing artifact. In a later analysis, a clonal expansion index for each public chain was calculated from normalized within-repertoire ranks of inferred template counts. In a later analysis, generation probabilities were computed using a VDJ recombination model fitted to out-of-frame rearrangements, and the results were checked against IGoR. In a later analysis, hypergeometric tests were used to score TCR-TCR, TCR-HLA and TCR-CMV co-occurrence, with a repertoire-size bias correction applied to TCR pairs. False discovery rates were estimated in a later analysis by permuting HLA or CMV assignments 20 times. In a later analysis, co-occurring TCRs were grouped with DBSCAN, and TCRdist sequence similarity was added when clustering was performed within HLA-allele-positive subsets. Co-occurrence clustering excluded repertoires with fewer than 30,000 or more than 120,000 public chains, plus five with anomalous nucleotide sharing. This is the immuneACCESS table as TCRdb keeps it, with only in-frame sequences that have V and J called. A part of the clones is gone; compared with another copy, unresolved V genes explain less than half, and the rest is unexplained. That table gives V, J and clone size, and the DNA gave D and trimming. The sample table holds about 130,000 clones, of which around 71% were seen once. In total, the top ten clones hold 2.6% of the sample.

The cohort consisted of 600 to 750 healthy bone marrow donors. At the time of sampling, all cohort members were nominally healthy, though unrecorded immune exposures were likely present. The donor tested CMV seropositive, placing the donor among the 250 to 350 seropositive members of the cohort. A peripheral blood sample was collected from each donor, and TCR beta sequencing was performed on peripheral blood mononuclear cells. Genomic DNA extraction from the blood cell samples was performed with the Qiagen DNeasy Blood Extraction Kit. The receptor comes from an older woman in good health and CMV-seropositive. The chain is assembled from TRBV4-2 and TRBJ2-1; the junction holds 9 bases that match TRBD1. The sequenced sample was PBMCs. This receptor has the CDR3 CASSQAGTGTNEQFF. The base sequence is TGTGCCAGCAGCCAAGCCGGGACAGGGACCAATGAGCAGTTCTTC.